This is a list of T cell receptor beta chains from one sample in a study of blood T cells in healthy people across ages. TCRdb reprocessed the 5' RACE reads via MiXCR and lists one record per CDR3 protein. The data hold over a million distinct CDR3 sequences, with 40% to 45% observed a single time. Sequenced material: blood. The receptor set was obtained from a woman younger than 30 in good health. Both conserved end residues are part of each CDR3. A D gene is named only where the DNA matches it firmly. Only some rows state a clone size, as once, few, many or a class for expanded clones.

v_call,cdr3_length,d_call,j_call,clone_size,cdr3_nt,cdr3_aa
TRBV4-3,18,TRBD2,TRBJ2-1,many,TGCGCCAGCAGCCAAGATCATTTCACTAGCGGTCCTTACAATGAGCAGTTCTTC,CASSQDHFTSGPYNEQFF
TRBV28,12,NA,TRBJ1-5,NA,TGTGCCAGCAGGAGGCCGGGTCAGCCCCAGCATTTT,CASRRPGQPQHF
TRBV7-9,15,NA,TRBJ1-2,NA,TGTGCCAGCAGCTTAAAGGACCGCAAGAACTATGGCTACACCTTC,CASSLKDRKNYGYTF
TRBV7-3,14,NA,TRBJ2-7,NA,TGTGCCAGCAGCCTAGGAGGTAGCTCCTGCGAGCAGTACTTC,CASSLGGSSCEQYF
TRBV12-3/TRBV12-4,14,NA,TRBJ1-6,once,TGTGCCAGCAGTCTGGGGACTGCTTGGTCACCCCTCCACTTT,CASSLGTAWSPLHF
TRBV3-1,15,NA,TRBJ2-7,NA,TGTGCCAGCAGTCCGTTTCACGGGGGAGTCTACGAGCAGTACTTC,CASSPFHGGVYEQYF
TRBV12-3/TRBV12-4,12,TRBD1,TRBJ1-1,NA,TGTGCCAGCGGACAGGGGTTACCTGAAGCTTTCTTT,CASGQGLPEAFF
TRBV20-1,12,NA,TRBJ2-7,many,TGCAGTGCTAGAGACAGGAGTTACGAGCAGTACTTC,CSARDRSYEQYF
TRBV15,15,NA,TRBJ1-4,few,TGTGCCACCAGCAATTTGACAGGCCCAGGCGAAAAACTGTTTTTT,CATSNLTGPGEKLFF
TRBV28,19,NA,TRBJ2-1,NA,TGTGCCAGCAGCTTTAGGCTTAGCCTTGGTCGCCCACCGGACAATGAGCAGTTCTTC,CASSFRLSLGRPPDNEQFF
TRBV12-3/TRBV12-4,14,NA,TRBJ2-1,NA,TGTGCCAGCAGTTCTCGAGGGGGTAGGAATGAGCAGTTCTTC,CASSSRGGRNEQFF
TRBV12-3/TRBV12-4,19,NA,TRBJ2-4,many,TGTGCCAGCAGGCCCAAGGGGCGGGGGCTGACCCTAGCCAAAAACATTCAGTACTTC,CASRPKGRGLTLAKNIQYF
TRBV20-1,15,TRBD1,TRBJ2-3,NA,TGCAGTGCTAGAGGGGACAGACTCATCACAGATACGCAGTATTTT,CSARGDRLITDTQYF
TRBV28,14,NA,TRBJ1-2,NA,TGTGCCAGCAGTTTATCCGCAGTATTCTATGGCTACACCTTC,CASSLSAVFYGYTF
TRBV7-9,14,NA,TRBJ2-3,NA,TGTGCCATCAATCCGGTGGGTGGCACAGATACGCAGTATTTT,CAINPVGGTDTQYF
TRBV27,11,NA,TRBJ2-7,many,TGTGCCAGCAGCCTCTTTGGAGAGCAGTACTTC,CASSLFGEQYF
TRBV11-2,16,TRBD2,TRBJ2-4,NA,TGTGCCAGCAGCTTAGGTGTAGCGGGGGAGATAAACATTCAGTACTTC,CASSLGVAGEINIQYF
TRBV6-6,15,NA,TRBJ2-5,NA,TGTGCCAGCAGCCCCCCAGGGGACTTTCAAGAGACCCAGTACTTC,CASSPPGDFQETQYF
TRBV20-1,14,TRBD2,TRBJ2-7,NA,TGCAGTGCTAGAGAGGGAGCGGGAGCATACGAGCAGTACTTC,CSAREGAGAYEQYF
TRBV24-1,17,NA,TRBJ2-7,NA,TGTGCCACCAGTGACCGAACCCGGCAGCGCACAACCTACGAGCAGTACTTC,CATSDRTRQRTTYEQYF
TRBV4-3,15,NA,TRBJ1-4,few,TGCGCCAGCAGCGCCAGACAGAGCTTGGATGAAAAACTGTTTTTT,CASSARQSLDEKLFF
TRBV12-3/TRBV12-4,14,NA,TRBJ1-5,few,TGTGCCAGCAGGGTGGGACACCCTGGGCAGCCCCAGCATTTT,CASRVGHPGQPQHF
TRBV28,11,NA,TRBJ1-1,NA,TGTGCCAGCAGCTTGCCCACCCAAGCTTTCTTT,CASSLPTQAFF
TRBV12-3/TRBV12-4,13,TRBD2,TRBJ2-3,few,TGTGCCAGCAGTTTGAGAGGCGGGAGGACGCAGTATTTT,CASSLRGGRTQYF
TRBV25-1,13,NA,TRBJ1-4,NA,TGTGCCAGCAGTCCCTTAGGGGGTGAAAAACTGTTTTTT,CASSPLGGEKLFF
TRBV27,15,NA,TRBJ1-4,NA,TGTGCCAGCAGTTTATCGATCGGTGGAGTCAGAAAACTGTTTTTT,CASSLSIGGVRKLFF
TRBV4-2,15,TRBD2,TRBJ2-1,NA,TGTGCCAGCAGCCAGGGACTAGAGTTATTTAATGAGCAGTTCTTC,CASSQGLELFNEQFF
TRBV10-3,15,NA,TRBJ2-4,NA,TGTGCCATCAGCGGGGACGCCCTAGCCAAAAACATTCAGTACTTC,CAISGDALAKNIQYF
TRBV9,15,TRBD2,TRBJ2-1,NA,TGTGCCAGCAGCGTCCAAGCGGGAGTGAATCATGAGCAGTTCTTC,CASSVQAGVNHEQFF
TRBV28,17,NA,TRBJ2-3,NA,TGTGCCAGCAGTACGGCGGCCCCGACGAGAAGCACAGATACGCAGTATTTT,CASSTAAPTRSTDTQYF
TRBV20-1,14,NA,TRBJ2-7,NA,TGCAGTGCTAGAGGTTTGTTGTCGTTCTACGAGCAGTACTTC,CSARGLLSFYEQYF
TRBV28,15,NA,TRBJ2-4,NA,TGTGCCAGCAGTTTATGGGAAAGACAGGGGAGGGCCCAGTACTTC,CASSLWERQGRAQYF
TRBV4-1,15,NA,TRBJ1-1,NA,TGCGCCAGCGCCAGAGTTTCGGGGGGTGAATCTGAAGCTTTCTTT,CASARVSGGESEAFF
TRBV7-2,14,TRBD2,TRBJ2-7,NA,TGTGCCAGCAGCTTCCGGGACTACAACAATGAGCAGTACTTC,CASSFRDYNNEQYF
TRBV7-2,16,NA,TRBJ2-3,NA,TGTGCCAGCAGCCCACAGGGGGGGGATAGCACAGATACGCAGTATTTT,CASSPQGGDSTDTQYF
TRBV27,14,NA,TRBJ2-2,NA,TGTGCCAGCAGTTTACCGCGGGGCTCCGGGGAGCTGTTTTTT,CASSLPRGSGELFF
TRBV27,14,TRBD2,TRBJ2-7,NA,TGTGCCAGCAGTATTCCGGGACTAGCGGAAGAGCAGTACTTC,CASSIPGLAEEQYF
TRBV29-1,14,NA,TRBJ2-2,NA,TGCAGCGTTCAATGGACAATGAACACCGGGGAGCTGTTTTTT,CSVQWTMNTGELFF
TRBV27,15,TRBD2,TRBJ2-2,few,TGTGCCAGCAAGGGGTTGCTAGCGGACACCGGGGAGCTGTTTTTT,CASKGLLADTGELFF
TRBV12-3/TRBV12-4,15,NA,TRBJ1-5,NA,TGTGCCAGCAGTGGCAAGGAGGATAGCAATCAGCCCCAGCATTTT,CASSGKEDSNQPQHF